The next 30 T cell receptor beta chains were all read from a single sample in a study of tumor and adjacent non-tumor tissue in lung cancer. Three rounds of nested PCR, following a modified ARM-PCR protocol, produced the TCRbeta library. Each CDR3 protein is one row after TCRdb ran MiXCR on the multiplex PCR reads. The table lists 98,000 or so distinct CDR3 sequences, 80% of them singletons, with 30% in the top ten. The template was RNA from unsorted bulk tissue. More than 3 cm separated this lung sample from the edge of the tumor. Specimen: distant non-tumor lung tissue. All receptors derive from a man aged 60-69 years with small cell lung cancer.

This chain joins TRBV1 and TRBJ2-5; the table's TRBD1 call for D was not verified on the DNA. TRBV1 is classified as a pseudogene. The CDR3 runs 18 residues. The CDR3 DNA follows: TGCACAAGCAGCCATCGGATAGGGGGCGATTTCTTCCAAGAGACCCAGTACTTC. Protein sequence: CTSSHRIGGDFFQETQYF.

This clonotype was seen a handful of times. J is TRBJ2-6 and V is TRBV7-9, with D unresolved. Between the trimmed V and J ends, which lost 1 base and 1 base, there was a span of 5 bases. Germline assignment: CDR1 SEHNR and CDR2 FQNEAQ (reference sequence). The CDR3 consists of 15 residues. In DNA, the CDR3 is TGTGCCAGCAGCTTAGAAGTGTCTGGGGCCAACGTCCTGACTTTC. Protein sequence: CASSLEVSGANVLTF. Complete variable domain (other parts from reference TRBV7-9 and TRBJ2-6): DTGVSQNPRHKITKRGQNVTFRCDPISEHNRLYWYRQTLGQGPEFLTYFQNEAQLEKSRLLSDRFSAERPKGSFSTLEIQRTEQGDSAMYLCASSLEVSGANVLTFGAGSRLTVL.

The chain carries TRBV28 and TRBJ2-3, with 9 bases that match TRBD1. CDR1 and CDR2 from the germline V gene are MDHEN and SYDVKM. The CDR3 is 15 amino acids. J was trimmed by 3 bases and V by 5 bases; bases with no gene match: 6. The CDR3 sequence: CASSARDRVTDTQYF. The CDR3 DNA sequence: TGTGCCAGCAGTGCCCGGGACAGGGTGACAGATACGCAGTATTTT.

Ten or more counts support this clonotype. The chain carries TRBV19 and TRBJ1-1, with a possible D match to TRBD1 (5 bases). Germline V lookup: CDR1 LNHDA, CDR2 SQIVND (reference sequence). V was shortened by 6 bases and J by 6 bases, with 17 bases between the two germline ends. The CDR3 runs 14 residues. CDR3 residues: CASSPPGKAAEAFF. The CDR3 nucleotides read TGTGCCAGTAGCCCTCCAGGGAAGGCGGCTGAAGCTTTCTTT.

This clonotype was seen once. The chain carries TRBV6-2 or TRBV6-3 and TRBJ2-1, with D possibly called TRBD1 or TRBD2 (5 bases each). The CDR3 length is 16 residues. The V end was cut by 8 bases, the J end by 2 bases, with 19 bases between. The germline V gene has CDR1 MNHEY and CDR2 SVGEGT. The CDR3 DNA follows: TGTGCCAGCGGTCCCTCACTAGAGGGGACCTACAATGAGCAGTTCTTC. Protein: CASGPSLEGTYNEQFF.

The chain couples TRBV20-1 to TRBJ2-3; D gene unclear. The J call may not be correct, given that the DNA end is closer to TRBJ1-5. The CDR3 has 18 amino acids. Germline V gives CDR1 DFQATT, CDR2 SNEGSKA (reference sequence). DNA for the CDR3: TGCAGTACCACTCAACCCGCATCACGGAAGGCCCCCATAGATACGCAGCATTTT. Encoded protein: CSTTQPASRKAPIDTQHF.

This clonotype has just a few counts. One end of the junction is discordant with germline, which a read error may explain. This chain uses TRBV5-4 with TRBJ2-2; the match to TRBD2 covers 8 bases. Germline lookup yields CDR1 SGHNT and CDR2 YYREEE (reference sequence). CDR3 size: 17 residues. CDR3 sequence reads: CASSPSTSEANTGELFF. As DNA, the CDR3 is TGTGCCAGCAGCCCCTCGACTAGCGAAGCGAACACTGGGGAGCTGTTTTTT.

To note about this clonotype: One end of the junction is discordant with germline, which a read error may explain. The chain is built from TRBV29-1 and TRBJ1-2, with TRBD1 as a possible D gene (5 bases). In germline, CDR1 is SQVTM, CDR2 ANQGSEA. CDR3 length equals 11 residues. The CDR3 coding sequence is TGTACCGTTGACGGGGCCGATGGCTACACCTTC. It encodes CTVDGADGYTF. The whole variable domain, remainder taken from reference TRBV29-1 and TRBJ1-2, is SAVISQKPSRDICQRGTSLTIQCQVDSQVTMMFWYRQQPGQSLTLIATANQGSEATYESGFVIDKFPISRPNLTFSTLTVSNMSPEDSSIYLCTVDGADGYTFGSGTRLTVV.

As concerns this clonotype: It is unclear where the CDR3 begins or ends on the DNA, so no DNA is shown, and the CDR3 is as TCRdb lists it. The J gene is TRBJ2-2, the V gene TRBV6-6. The length of the CDR3 is 13 amino acids, counting both ends. The germline V gene has CDR1 MNHNY and CDR2 SVGAGI (reference sequence). CDR3 loop: CDSSSSNTWELFF.

This clonotype was counted only a few times. Sequence at one end of the junction differs from germline and may be a read error. The chain is built from TRBV29-1 and TRBJ1-1; no reliable D call. Per germline, CDR1 SQVTM and CDR2 ANQGSEA. The CDR3 has 13 amino acids. The DNA of the CDR3 is TGCAGCGTTGAACAACACCGACGATATGAAGCTTCCTTT. Residues: CSVEQHRRYEASF.

As regards this clonotype: A read error may explain this, as a much larger clone is one base away. The CDR3 carries no conserved terminal phenylalanine or tryptophan, so it likely arises from a read error. The chain is built from TRBV6-2 or TRBV6-3 and TRBJ2-7; D is unclear. Germline V gene data show CDR1 as MNHEY and CDR2 as SVGEGT. V was pared by 5 bases and J by 2 bases, with 19 bases between. The CDR3 loop spans 16 amino acids. CDR3 loop: CASSLISKGSPYEQYL. CDR3 coding DNA: TGTGCCAGCAGTCTGATTTCGAAGGGTTCGCCCTACGAGCAGTACCTC.

A remark on this clonotype: Being one base from a much bigger clone, this may be a read error. In DNA form, the CDR3 reads TGTGCCAGCAGCCAAGGGACAGGGGGTGTAAGTCAGCCCCAGCATTTT. Translated, it gives CASSQGTGGVSQPQHF. The chain joins TRBV7-9 to TRBJ1-5, with 11 bases lining up with TRBD1. Germline V gene lookup returns CDR1 SEHNR and CDR2 FQNEAQ (reference sequence). With V trimmed by 5 bases and J by 6 bases, 9 bases remained unmatched. The CDR3 runs to 16 residues.

The chain recombines TRBV19 with TRBJ1-5; D not certain. Trimming took 6 bases from V and 9 from J, leaving 15 bases between them. In germline, CDR1 is LNHDA, CDR2 SQIVND (reference sequence). This CDR3 has 13 residues. The CDR3 nucleotides are TGTGCCAGTAGGGTCACTCAGGATTTGCCCCAGCATTTT. Protein product: CASRVTQDLPQHF. Full variable domain (remainder filled in from reference TRBV19 and TRBJ1-5): DGGITQSPKYLFRKEGQNVTLSCEQNLNHDAMYWYRQDPGQGLRLIYYSQIVNDFQKGDIAEGYSVSREKKESFPLTVTSAQKNPTAFYLCASRVTQDLPQHFGDGTRLSIL.

As concerns this clonotype: Germline is not matched at one junction end, which may reflect a read error. The rearrangement joins TRBV29-1 to TRBJ1-3; the match to TRBD1 covers 7 bases. Germline V lookup: CDR1 SQVTM, CDR2 ANQGSEA. This CDR3 region has 15 residues. In DNA, the CDR3 is TGCAACGTTAATGACAGGGAGGGCTCTGGAGACACCATATATTTT. This encodes CNVNDREGSGDTIYF.

The chain carries TRBV20-1 and TRBJ1-1; D remains ambiguous. Per the germline V gene, CDR1 is DFQATT and CDR2 is SNEGSKA (reference sequence). Trimming cost V 7 bases and J 4 bases, with 16 bases left between them. The CDR3 is 13 residues long. CDR3 region: CSVLKPGCTEAFF. The CDR3 DNA reads as TGCAGTGTTCTGAAACCGGGTTGCACTGAAGCTTTCTTT.

About this clonotype itself: This may come from a read error, since a much larger clone is one base off. This chain uses TRBV6-5 with TRBJ2-7, with 9 bases lining up with TRBD2. The CDR3 runs 12 residues. Germline assignment: CDR1 MNHEY and CDR2 SVGAGI. The CDR3 is CVSGGWGNEQYF. Here the CDR3 DNA reads TGTGTCAGCGGGGGGTGGGGCAACGAGCAGTACTTC.

About this clonotype: The junction shows a germline mismatch at one end, possibly a read error. V gene TRBV20-1 combines with J gene TRBJ2-3; no reliable D call. CDR1 and CDR2 from the germline V gene are DFQATT and SNEGSKA (reference sequence). This CDR3 has 14 residues. This CDR3 reads CSARVRSSTDTPYF. In nucleotides, the CDR3 is TGCAGTGCTAGAGTTCGGAGCAGCACAGATACGCCGTATTTT.

To note about this clonotype: Its ends do not fully match the called genes, so a read error is possible. CDR3 sequence reads: CAGSPYSRGQETQYF. In DNA form, the CDR3 reads TGTGCCGGCAGTCCCTATAGTAGGGGACAAGAGACCCAGTACTTC. The rearrangement links TRBV12-3 or TRBV12-4 to TRBJ2-5; D is perhaps TRBD1 (5 bases). The CDR3 extends over 15 amino acids.

Notes on this clonotype: This may arise from a read error, as a much more abundant clone is one base away. The V and J genes are TRBV7-9 and TRBJ1-1, with unresolved D. Per the germline V gene, CDR1 is SEHNR and CDR2 is FQNEAQ (reference sequence). The ends were cut back, 7 bases at V and 1 base at J, with 16 bases in the middle. The CDR3 has 15 amino acids. The DNA for the CDR3 is TGTGCCAGCAACTCTCAAGGAATTTCGAACACTGAAGCTTTCTTT. Its protein product is CASNSQGISNTEAFF. Full variable domain (remainder filled in from reference TRBV7-9 and TRBJ1-1): DTGVSQNPRHKITKRGQNVTFRCDPISEHNRLYWYRQTLGQGPEFLTYFQNEAQLEKSRLLSDRFSAERPKGSFSTLEIQRTEQGDSAMYLCASNSQGISNTEAFFGQGTRLTVV.

In the case of this clonotype: A much larger clone lies one base from this, so it may be a read error. The chain uses TRBV5-1 and TRBJ2-2, with a tentative D call TRBD2 (5 bases). Per the germline V gene, CDR1 is SGHRS and CDR2 is YFSETQ. Trimming shortened V by 1 base and J by 5 bases, and 15 bases separated the two germline ends. The CDR3 loop spans 16 amino acids. CDR3 residues: CASSLIPSSDTGELFF. CDR3 in DNA: TGCGCCAGCAGCTTGATTCCTAGCTCCGATACCGGGGAGCTGTTTTTT.

Concerning this clonotype: It is likely a read error, because the conserved phenylalanine at the end of the CDR3 is missing. V and J are TRBV5-5 and TRBJ2-3, with D perhaps TRBD2 (5 bases). Per germline, CDR1 SGHKS and CDR2 YYEKEE (reference sequence). The CDR3 is made up of 15 amino acids. For the CDR3, the DNA is TGTGCCAGCAGCTTAGAGGGCCCTAGCACAAATACGCAGTATTTA. It translates to CASSLEGPSTNTQYL.

The chain is built from TRBV11-3 and TRBJ1-1; D gene unclear. The length of the CDR3 is 13 residues. Germline V lookup: CDR1 SGHNT, CDR2 YENEEA. Here the CDR3 reads CVFSLGRNTEAFF. In nucleotides, the CDR3 is TGTGTCTTCAGCTTAGGCCGGAACACTGAAGCTTTCTTT.

The genes are TRBV11-2 and TRBJ2-1; D gene ambiguous. V was pared by 3 bases and J by 5 bases, with 11 bases between. Looked up from germline, CDR1 is SGHAT and CDR2 is FQNNGV. This CDR3 is 14 amino acids long. The CDR3 here is CASSFGSADNEQFF. The CDR3 nucleotides are TGTGCCAGCAGCTTTGGCAGTGCCGACAATGAGCAGTTCTTC.

Turning to this clonotype: This CDR3 is missing its conserved last phenylalanine or tryptophan, likely due to a read error. The chain uses TRBV20-1 and TRBJ2-1; D is perhaps TRBD2 (5 bases). The CDR3 extends over 13 amino acids. The germline CDR1 and CDR2 sequences are DFQATT and SNEGSKA (reference sequence). The CDR3 DNA reads TGCAGTACTAGAGGACCAGTACAGAATGAGCAGTTCATC. Amino acids: CSTRGPVQNEQFI.

With respect to this clonotype: The junction and the germline gene differ at one end; a read error may be behind it. The chain combines TRBV5-5 with TRBJ2-1; 11 bases match TRBD2. This CDR3 contains 20 residues. Germline V lookup: CDR1 SGHKS, CDR2 YYEKEE (reference sequence). The CDR3 DNA is TGTGCCAACAGCCCTGGGACTAGCGGAACTCTTCTGTCCCGGGAGAATGAGCAGTTCTTC. It codes for CANSPGTSGTLLSRENEQFF.

The rearrangement links TRBV11-1 to TRBJ2-1; D perhaps matches TRBD2 (6 bases). CDR3 length equals 18 residues. From germline, CDR1 is SGHAT and CDR2 FQDESV (reference sequence). The CDR3 is CISSSESRTIGSGNEQFF. Written as DNA, the CDR3 is TGTATCAGCAGCTCAGAATCGAGGACTATCGGGAGTGGTAATGAGCAGTTCTTC.

This clonotype was observed a handful of times. This CDR3 is CASSPRRDRELFF. CDR3 in DNA: TGTGCCAGCAGTCCGCGACGGGACAGGGAGCTGTTTTTT. The chain joins TRBV11-1 to TRBJ2-2; D may be TRBD1 (6 bases). This CDR3 is 13 amino acids long. The V end lost 6 bases, the J end lost 9 bases, and 14 bases lay between the germline ends. Per germline, CDR1 SGHAT and CDR2 FQDESV (reference sequence).

As to this clonotype: The conserved closing phenylalanine or tryptophan is absent in this CDR3, likely reflecting a read error. The V gene is TRBV30, the J gene TRBJ2-7, with D perhaps matching TRBD1 or TRBD2 (5 bases each). The germline gives CDR1 GTSNPN, CDR2 SVGIG (reference sequence). CDR3 length: 13 residues. The V end lost 1 base, the J end lost 5 bases, and 12 bases lay between the germline ends. CDR3 sequence reads: CAWSDGMTDEQYI. The CDR3 nucleotides are TGTGCCTGGAGTGACGGGATGACAGACGAGCAGTACATC.

With respect to this clonotype: The conserved final phenylalanine or tryptophan is absent from the CDR3, which likely points to a read error. The chain couples TRBV12-3 or TRBV12-4 to TRBJ2-1; 7 nucleotides match TRBD1. V shed 8 bases and J 9 bases; nucleotides not matched to a gene: 13. The CDR3 totals 14 residues. CDR3 sequence: CASCSGTEHSEQFL. The CDR3 region has the DNA TGTGCCAGCTGTTCCGGGACAGAGCACAGTGAGCAGTTCCTC.

On this clonotype itself: An end of the junction differs from the germline gene, which may be a read error. V is TRBV11-1 and J is TRBJ2-7; weak D call: TRBD2 (5 bases). The germline V gene encodes CDR1 SGHAT and CDR2 FQDESV (reference sequence). The CDR3 loop spans 14 amino acids. The CDR3 is CASNLTGSSYEQYF. CDR3 sequence (DNA): TGTGCGAGCAACTTAACGGGGAGCTCCTACGAGCAGTACTTC.